Only a few counts were recorded for the clone carrying this T cell receptor beta chain. Its matching antigen is unknown. Germline V CDR1 and CDR2: DFQATT, SNEGSKA (reference sequence). Germline trimming cut 6 bases from V and 8 bases from J; bases unmatched to any gene: 10. This CDR3 contains 14 residues. The data originate from a study of blood T cells in healthy people across ages. General observations from the study: Naive and antigen-experienced cells were not separated, limiting conclusive comparison. It was found that TCR beta diversity correlated strongly with the percentage of naive T cells.

Researchers collected about 9.6 milliliters of peripheral blood from every single donor. Through a sample-barcoded 5' primer and a J-beta primer mix, a second PCR was run for roughly 7 to 12 cycles. MiXCR, applied by TCRdb to the 5' RACE reads, yields one record per CDR3 protein. The sample shows roughly 2 million distinct CDR3 sequences, around 50% of them seen only once. V usage is TRBV20-1 and J usage is TRBJ1-4, with TRBD1 matching 9 bases. The sequence was collected from a woman aged 40 to 50 in good health. Specimen: blood. The CDR3 nucleotides are TGCAGTGCACAGGGGGCGCGGTCGTTCGAAAAACTGTTTTTT. This translates into CSAQGARSFEKLFF.